These 17 T cell receptor beta chains were sequenced from one sample in a study of metastatic and nonmetastatic thyroid tumors (dated by TCRdb to 2020 to 2021). No treatment had been received by any patient before thyroid surgery. Library preparation used PCR. The sequencer listed for this sample is Illumina HiSeq 4000. TCRdb passed the public sequencing reads through fastp at Q25 and MiXCR, retaining productive beta sequences. The sample table contains tens of thousands of clones; only one count was recorded for roughly a third of them. The top ten constitute roughly a sixth of the sample. Sequenced: tumor tissue. The receptors here all came from a female donor with papillary thyroid cancer or a benign thyroid nodule (not recorded which). Some clones in this sample may be carry-over from other donors' samples.

V usage is TRBV9 and J usage is TRBJ2-3; the match to TRBD2 covers 8 bases. CDR3 length: 16 residues. V lost 7 bases to trimming and J lost 1 base; unmatched junction nucleotides: 11. Per germline, CDR1 SGDLS and CDR2 YYNGEE. CDR3 bases: TGTGCCAGCTCGAGCACCGGGACTAGGGGCACAGATACGCAGTATTTT. Encoded protein: CASSSTGTRGTDTQYF.

This clone was seen a handful of times. The V gene is TRBV20-1, the J gene TRBJ2-1; 7 positions match TRBD2. Trimming took 3 bases from V and 9 from J; bases not matched to a gene: 11. The CDR3 consists of 14 residues. Germline assignment: CDR1 DFQATT and CDR2 SNEGSKA (reference sequence). CDR3 region: CSARGLGLDREQFF. The CDR3 nucleotides are TGCAGTGCTAGGGGCCTTGGACTAGATCGTGAGCAGTTCTTC.

The rearrangement uses TRBV7-2 and TRBJ2-5; D is uncertain. The germline V and J ends were trimmed by 5 bases and 5 bases, with 9 bases remaining between them. This CDR3 has 12 residues. Germline V gives CDR1 SGHTA, CDR2 FQGNSA. The CDR3 region is CASSGPRETQYF. In nucleotides, the CDR3 is TGTGCCAGCAGCGGACCCCGGGAGACCCAGTACTTC.

The chain is built from TRBV2 and TRBJ2-7, with D possibly matching TRBD1 (6 bases). The CDR3 runs to 14 residues. Germline CDR1 is SNHLY and CDR2 is FYNNEI. Trimming removed 4 bases at V and 5 bases at J, with 15 bases between. The CDR3 bases are TGTGCCAGCAGTGGGGCCAGGGGTAGTAACGAGCAGTACTTC. The encoded protein is CASSGARGSNEQYF.

In the case of this clone: This CDR3 is also generated by other DNA sequences in the sample. The rearrangement links TRBV20-1 to TRBJ2-7, with TRBD2 matching over 8 bases. Germline V lookup: CDR1 DFQATT, CDR2 SNEGSKA (reference sequence). The CDR3 length is 15 residues. Trimming cost V 3 bases and J 5 bases; bases outside gene matches: 12. CDR3 residues: CSASTSGGPKNEQYF. The CDR3 nucleotides are TGCAGTGCTAGTACTAGCGGAGGTCCCAAAAACGAGCAGTACTTC.

This clone was recorded a few times. This chain connects TRBV20-1 to TRBJ2-1; 9 bases match TRBD2. V lost 4 bases and J lost 7; bases outside the gene matches: 11. CDR1 DFQATT and CDR2 SNEGSKA come from the germline V gene (reference sequence). The CDR3 spans 15 residues. CDR3 nucleotide sequence: TGCAGTGCTACTCAAGGCGGGGGGGCCTGGAATGAGCAGTTCTTC. Encoded protein: CSATQGGGAWNEQFF.

The chain links TRBV5-1 to TRBJ1-1; TRBD1 matches at 10 bases. This CDR3 is 14 amino acids long. V was pared by 4 bases and J by 12 bases, with 12 bases of the junction left unmatched. The germline V gene encodes CDR1 SGHRS and CDR2 YFSETQ. The CDR3 DNA is TGCGCCAGCAGCAGAACCGGGACAGGGGAAGCAACTTTCTTT. It yields the protein CASSRTGTGEATFF.

This clone was counted ten times or more. This chain uses TRBV9 with TRBJ1-5, with 7 nucleotides matching TRBD1. Germline values: CDR1 SGDLS, CDR2 YYNGEE. V shed 0 bases, J shed 0 bases, and the junction held 3 bases outside the gene matches. The CDR3 totals 16 residues. This CDR3 reads CASSVGWDSSNQPQHF. The CDR3 DNA reads as TGTGCCAGCAGCGTAGGGTGGGACAGTAGCAATCAGCCCCAGCATTTT.

J is TRBJ1-6 and V is TRBV5-1; the D is unclear. This CDR3 contains 15 residues. V was pared by 0 bases and J by 5 bases, with 9 bases between. Per the germline V gene, CDR1 is SGHRS and CDR2 is YFSETQ. The DNA of the CDR3 is TGCGCCAGCAGCTTGGAGGAAGGAGATAATTCACCCCTCCACTTT. Protein sequence: CASSLEEGDNSPLHF.

This clone came up once. The chain combines TRBV5-1 with TRBJ2-7; 12 nucleotides align to TRBD1. CDR1 is SGHRS and CDR2 is YFSETQ in the germline V gene. Unmatched junction bases numbered 9, after V lost 7 bases and J lost 4 bases. This CDR3 is built from 15 residues. This CDR3 reads CASSGRDRGRYEQYF. CDR3 bases: TGCGCCAGCTCAGGCCGGGACAGGGGGCGTTACGAGCAGTACTTC.

This clone was seen a few times. This chain uses TRBV5-1 with TRBJ2-5; 8 nucleotides agree with TRBD1. The CDR3 extends over 14 amino acids. Trimming at V came to 4 bases and at J to 5 bases, leaving 7 bases not matched to a gene. Germline assignment: CDR1 SGHRS and CDR2 YFSETQ. The CDR3 is CASSETGGGETQYF. The CDR3 DNA is TGCGCCAGCAGCGAAACAGGGGGTGGGGAGACCCAGTACTTC. Complete variable domain (other parts from reference TRBV5-1 and TRBJ2-5): KAGVTQTPRYLIKTRGQQVTLSCSPISGHRSVSWYQQTPGQGLQFLFEYFSETQRNKGNFPGRFSGRQFSNSRSEMNVSTLELGDSALYLCASSETGGGETQYFGPGTRLLVL.

A note on this clone: This sequence may be a read error, since a much larger clone differs from it by one base. At the DNA level, this CDR3 is encoded by other sequences in the same sample as well. This chain joins TRBV5-1 and TRBJ2-3, with TRBD1 matching 8 bases. The germline V gene encodes CDR1 SGHRS and CDR2 YFSETQ. The CDR3 runs 16 residues. CDR3 DNA: TGCGCTAGCAGCCGCGGGACAGGTCTTACCACAGATACGCAGTATTTT. Translation: CASSRGTGLTTDTQYF.

The chain carries TRBV5-1 and TRBJ2-7, with 7 bases identical to TRBD2. Germline V gene data show CDR1 as SGHRS and CDR2 as YFSETQ. The J segment lost 4 bases and the V segment lost 2 bases, leaving 6 bases of the junction unmatched. This CDR3 is built from 14 residues. In nucleotides, the CDR3 is TGCGCCAGCAGCTTAACGGGAGGCGGTTACGAGCAGTACTTC. Residues: CASSLTGGGYEQYF.

A few counts support this clone. The V gene is TRBV7-9, the J gene TRBJ1-5, with 7 bases matching TRBD1. The CDR3 totals 12 residues. Germline-derived CDR1 and CDR2 are SEHNR and FQNEAQ (reference sequence). The trim removed 4 bases at V and 7 bases at J, leaving 1 base unmatched. The CDR3 region is CASSSGGQPQHF. The CDR3, as DNA: TGTGCCAGCAGCTCAGGGGGACAGCCCCAGCATTTT.

The rearrangement uses TRBV30 and TRBJ2-3, with D possibly being TRBD2 (5 bases). Germline V gene lookup returns CDR1 GTSNPN and CDR2 SVGIG (reference sequence). V was pared by 4 bases and J by 0 bases, with 8 bases between. This CDR3 contains 13 residues. In DNA form, the CDR3 reads TGTGCCTGGACGAGCGGTAGCACAGATACGCAGTATTTT. It yields the protein CAWTSGSTDTQYF.

Comment on this clone: One end of the junction is discordant with germline, which a read error may explain. This chain joins TRBV28 and TRBJ1-2; tentatively, D is TRBD1 (5 bases). Germline assignment: CDR1 MDHEN and CDR2 SYDVKM. This CDR3 has 12 residues. DNA for the CDR3: TGTGCCAGCAGCCTCCTGGGACTCCCCATCGCCTTC. Encoded protein: CASSLLGLPIAF.

The chain couples TRBV6-2 or TRBV6-3 to TRBJ1-3, with D possibly TRBD1 on 5 matching bases. The CDR3 loop spans 18 amino acids. Germline assignment: CDR1 MNHEY and CDR2 SVGEGT. Trimming shortened V by 9 bases and J by 0 bases, and 24 bases separated the two germline ends. The CDR3 sequence is CASGEPQALSLSGNTIYF. DNA for the CDR3: TGTGCCAGTGGAGAGCCACAGGCTCTCTCTCTCTCTGGAAACACCATATATTTT.